Following are 12 T cell receptor beta chains from one sample sequenced in a study of blood T cell repertoires in COVID-19. Clones were read by immunoSEQ multiplex PCR, and TCRdb kept only the in-frame ones, dropping some. The sample holds roughly 120,000 clones; less than 85% are singletons and the top ten take about 4.5%. Sequenced input: peripheral blood. All receptors come from a human donor in a cohort sampled during active or convalescent COVID-19.

This chain joins TRBV29-1 and TRBJ1-2; 7 bases align to TRBD1. There are 15 residues in the CDR3. Germline CDR1 SQVTM, CDR2 ANQGSEA. V shed 3 bases, J shed 3 bases, and the junction held 10 bases outside the gene matches. The CDR3 sequence is CSVDTRRGRDYGYTF. The CDR3 DNA sequence: TGCAGCGTTGATACAAGGAGGGGGCGGGACTATGGCTACACCTTC.

This clone appeared once. V and J are TRBV30 and TRBJ2-7; the D is unclear. The CDR3 is 13 residues long. Germline loops: CDR1 GTSNPN, CDR2 SVGIG (reference sequence). V lost 2 bases to trimming and J lost 7 bases, with 15 bases between them. CDR3 in amino acids: CAWSRGGPPEQYF. The CDR3 coding sequence is TGTGCCTGGAGTAGAGGCGGCCCTCCGGAGCAGTACTTC.

J is TRBJ2-3 and V is TRBV6-5, with no clear D. Per germline, CDR1 MNHEY and CDR2 SVGAGI. The V end was cut by 1 base, the J end by 0 bases, with 5 bases between. This CDR3 is 14 amino acids long. The CDR3 spells CASSYLSSTDTQYF. The DNA of the CDR3 is TGTGCCAGCAGTTACTTGTCAAGCACAGATACGCAGTATTTT.

This clone was counted only a few times. This chain joins TRBV6-5 and TRBJ2-2; the match to TRBD2 covers 7 bases. CDR1 MNHEY and CDR2 SVGAGI come from the germline V gene. There are 15 residues in the CDR3. V gave up 1 base and J gave up 6 bases; unmatched junction bases: 5. CDR3 residues: CASSYLWEGPGELFF. DNA for the CDR3: TGTGCCAGCAGTTACTTGTGGGAGGGGCCCGGGGAGCTGTTTTTT.

The chain couples TRBV19 to TRBJ1-2; 8 nucleotides match TRBD1. J was trimmed by 11 bases and V by 4 bases; bases with no gene match: 6. This CDR3 has 12 residues. Germline lookup yields CDR1 LNHDA and CDR2 SQIVND (reference sequence). The CDR3 spells CASSTSTGAYTF. CDR3 coding DNA: TGTGCCAGTAGTACCTCGACAGGGGCGTACACCTTC.

CDR3 bases: TGTGCCAGCAGCCCGATCGGGGTGGTTAGCTATGGCTACACCTTC. It translates to CASSPIGVVSYGYTF. The rearrangement uses TRBV16 and TRBJ1-2; D uncertain. Germline loops: CDR1 KGHSY, CDR2 FQNENV. Trimming shortened V by 4 bases and J by 4 bases, and 16 bases separated the two germline ends. There are 15 residues in the CDR3.

The V call is TRBV6-2 or TRBV6-3, the J call TRBJ1-1; weak D call: TRBD1 (6 bases). CDR1 MNHEY and CDR2 SVGEGT come from the germline V gene. V lost 5 bases, J lost 3 bases, and 10 bases lay in between. This CDR3 is 13 amino acids long. CDR3 coding DNA: TGTGCCAGCAGTCACCAGGGGTACACTGAAGCTTTCTTT. Its protein product is CASSHQGYTEAFF.

The chain employs TRBV19 and TRBJ2-3, with 10 bases aligning to TRBD2. Germline V lookup: CDR1 LNHDA, CDR2 SQIVND (reference sequence). J gave up 1 base and V 5 bases, and 3 bases lay outside the gene matches. CDR3 length equals 15 residues. The chain's CDR3 is CASSGLAERTDTQYF. The CDR3 DNA follows: TGTGCCAGTAGTGGACTAGCGGAACGCACAGATACGCAGTATTTT.

V gene TRBV5-4 combines with J gene TRBJ1-1; no clear D gene. This CDR3 has 13 residues. Germline loops: CDR1 SGHNT, CDR2 YYREEE (reference sequence). Trimming removed 4 bases at V and 3 bases at J, with 10 bases between. CDR3: CASSPGRDTEAFF. CDR3 DNA sequence: TGTGCCAGCAGCCCCGGGAGGGACACTGAAGCTTTCTTT.

The sample holds one count of this clone. The V gene is TRBV18, the J gene TRBJ1-2; the match to TRBD1 covers 7 bases. The CDR3 covers 13 residues. After removal of 3 bases from V and 6 bases from J, the junction contained 4 bases not matched to a gene. Germline values: CDR1 KGHSH, CDR2 LQKENI. CDR3 amino acids: CASSPGQTNGYTF. The DNA for the CDR3 is TGTGCCAGCTCACCGGGACAGACTAATGGCTACACCTTC.

The gene calls are TRBV7-8 and TRBJ1-2; D call uncertain. V shed 1 base and J shed 0 bases, with 12 bases lying between them. Germline V gene lookup returns CDR1 SGHVS and CDR2 FQNEAQ. The CDR3 length is 16 residues. CDR3 nucleotides: TGTGCCAGCAGCTTAGTGGCGGGCAGCACTAACTATGGCTACACCTTC. Translated, it gives CASSLVAGSTNYGYTF.

This rearrangement joins TRBV29-1 to TRBJ2-7; the match to TRBD2 covers 8 bases. The CDR3 has 14 residues. Germline-derived CDR1 and CDR2 are SQVTM and ANQGSEA. Trimming took 6 bases from V and 2 from J; bases not matched to a gene: 9. The CDR3 DNA follows: TGCAGCGTCGCCGGGACTAGGACTACCTACGAGCAGTACTTC. Translation: CSVAGTRTTYEQYF.